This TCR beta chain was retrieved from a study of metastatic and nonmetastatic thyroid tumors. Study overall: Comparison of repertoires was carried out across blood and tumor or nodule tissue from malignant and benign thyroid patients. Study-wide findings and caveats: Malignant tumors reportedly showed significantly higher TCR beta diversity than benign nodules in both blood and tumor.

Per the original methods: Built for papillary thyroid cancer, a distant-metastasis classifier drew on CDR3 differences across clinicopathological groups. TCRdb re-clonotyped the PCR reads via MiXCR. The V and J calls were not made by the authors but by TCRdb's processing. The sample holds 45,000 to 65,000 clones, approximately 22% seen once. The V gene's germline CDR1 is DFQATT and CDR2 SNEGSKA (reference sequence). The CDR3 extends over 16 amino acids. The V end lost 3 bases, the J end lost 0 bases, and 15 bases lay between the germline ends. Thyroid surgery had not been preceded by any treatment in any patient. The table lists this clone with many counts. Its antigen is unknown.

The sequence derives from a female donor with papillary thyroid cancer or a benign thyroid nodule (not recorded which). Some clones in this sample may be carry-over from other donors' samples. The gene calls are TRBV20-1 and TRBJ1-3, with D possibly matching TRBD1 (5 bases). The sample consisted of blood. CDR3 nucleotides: TGCAGTGCTAGGGGGGGACCGTGGAGCTCTGGAAACACCATATATTTT. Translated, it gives CSARGGPWSSGNTIYF.